A few counts support the clone carrying this T cell receptor (beta chain). Antigen: not known. Germline V gene lookup returns CDR1 MNHEY and CDR2 SMNVEV (reference sequence). V lost 5 bases and J 6 bases, leaving 17 bases between the germline ends. The CDR3 loop spans 15 amino acids. This sample stems from a study of cytomegalovirus exposure and HLA in healthy donors. This PCR relied on a set of 60 Vbeta primers and 13 Jbeta primers. Some clones are missing from TCRdb's copy, which holds only in-frame ones; the method was immunoSEQ multiplex PCR. The data hold 130,000 or so clones, with around 77% observed a single time. Broader study findings: The study carried out a later analysis of TCR beta sequences. It associated some 17,000 of them with specific HLA alleles at a false discovery rate of 0.05.

The chain joins TRBV27 to TRBJ2-1, with a tentative D call TRBD2 (6 bases). The sequence derives from a man aged 45-65 years in good health and CMV-seronegative. The specimen was PBMCs. The CDR3 region is CASSPLSGLINEQFF. The DNA for the CDR3 is TGTGCCAGCAGTCCACTCTCGGGACTTATCAATGAGCAGTTCTTC.